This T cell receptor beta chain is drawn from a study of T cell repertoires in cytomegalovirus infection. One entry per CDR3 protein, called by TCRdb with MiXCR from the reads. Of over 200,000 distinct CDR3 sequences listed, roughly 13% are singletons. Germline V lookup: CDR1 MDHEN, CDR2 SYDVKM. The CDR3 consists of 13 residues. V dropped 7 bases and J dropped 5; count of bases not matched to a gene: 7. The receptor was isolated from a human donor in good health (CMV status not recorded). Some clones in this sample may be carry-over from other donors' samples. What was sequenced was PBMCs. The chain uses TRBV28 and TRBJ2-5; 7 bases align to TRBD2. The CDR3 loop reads CASTSGREETQYF. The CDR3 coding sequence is TGTGCCAGCACTTCAGGGAGGGAGGAGACCCAGTACTTC.